This T cell receptor beta chain was sequenced for a study of T-cell reconstitution after alpha-beta-depleted transplantation in children. Findings of the study overall: Hyperexpanded clones declined; after one year, newly produced T cells mostly supplied diversity.

The ends were cut back, 6 bases at V and 8 bases at J, with 16 bases in the middle. The germline V gene encodes CDR1 SGHAT and CDR2 FQNNGV. The CDR3 is made up of 14 amino acids. This clonotype was recorded many times. Its antigen remains unknown. Researchers prepared the TCRbeta library using unique molecular identifiers, the study reports. TCRdb redid the calling of the PCR reads with MiXCR, one entry per CDR3 protein. The sample carries 600,000 to 800,000 distinct CDR3 sequences, about an eighth recorded once. The gene calls are TRBV11-2 and TRBJ1-4; D might be TRBD1 (6 bases). This receptor was identified in a girl aged 2-9 years with congenital amegakaryocytic thrombocytopenia, due to receive a stem cell transplant. This material consisted of PBMCs, taken before TCRalphabeta/CD19-depleted stem cell transplant. CDR3 residues: CASSPVPRGEKLFF. Written as DNA, the CDR3 is TGTGCCAGCAGTCCCGTCCCGAGGGGGGAAAAACTGTTTTTT.